This TCR beta chain was sequenced during a study of beta chain features in type 1 diabetes. As every portion of the isolated RNA was reverse transcribed, the sequencing read expressed TCRB transcripts. Using immunoSEQ multiplex PCR, the repertoire was profiled, and TCRdb retains in-frame clones only, with some absent. The repertoire holds about 260,000 clones, with about 20% as singletons. Between the trimmed V and J ends, which lost 3 bases and 4 bases, there was a span of 10 bases. Germline V gives CDR1 PRHDT, CDR2 FYEKMQ (reference sequence). The CDR3 loop spans 13 amino acids. Study-level results: Across all four CD4+ subsets, people with type 1 diabetes showed modestly shorter TCRB CDR3s.

This clone appeared a few times. The antigen is undetermined. This clonotype was sampled from a woman between 35 and 50 years old with type 1 diabetes. This chain links TRBV13 with TRBJ2-7; D unresolved. Material: naive CD4+ T cells from blood. CDR3 nucleotide sequence: TGTGCCAGCAGCTTCGGTGATATGTACGAGCAGTACTTC. Translating it yields CASSFGDMYEQYF.